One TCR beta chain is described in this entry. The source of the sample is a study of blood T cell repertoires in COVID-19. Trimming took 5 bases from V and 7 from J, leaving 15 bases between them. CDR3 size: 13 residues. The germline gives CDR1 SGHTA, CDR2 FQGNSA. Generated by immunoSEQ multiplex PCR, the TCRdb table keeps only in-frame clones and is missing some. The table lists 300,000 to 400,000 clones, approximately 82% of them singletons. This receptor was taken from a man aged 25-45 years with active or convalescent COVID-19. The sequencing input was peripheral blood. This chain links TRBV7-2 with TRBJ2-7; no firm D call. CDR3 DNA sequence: TGTGCCAGCAGCCCCCCCCCGAACGGGGAGCAGTACTTC. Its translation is CASSPPPNGEQYF.